These T cell receptor beta chains were read from a single sample in a study of beta chain features in type 1 diabetes. Sequencing was performed with immunoSEQ multiplex PCR; in TCRdb, only in-frame clones are kept and a portion is missing. The sample yields fewer than 300,000 clones, about a fifth seen once. Sequenced input: naive CD4+ T cells from blood. The origin of the receptors is a woman in her 40s with type 1 diabetes. Each CDR3 is given without its conserved first and last residue.

v_call: TRBV5-1; j_call: TRBJ2-3; cdr3_aa: ASSLTDTQY
v_call: TRBV18; j_call: TRBJ1-5; cdr3_aa: ASSPGQAQPQH
v_call: TRBV7-9; j_call: TRBJ1-2; cdr3_aa: ASSLGQIYGYT
v_call: TRBV4-1; j_call: TRBJ1-2; cdr3_aa: ASSQDTGENYGYT
v_call: TRBV14; j_call: TRBJ1-6; cdr3_aa: ASSFDRGNSPLH
v_call: TRBV28; j_call: TRBJ1-1; cdr3_aa: ASSSGQLDTEAF
v_call: TRBV5-4; j_call: TRBJ2-7; cdr3_aa: ASSLSNEQY
v_call: TRBV4-2; j_call: TRBJ1-6; cdr3_aa: ASSPEAGPVSNSPLH
v_call: TRBV13; j_call: TRBJ2-7; cdr3_aa: ASSLREGAGSGY
v_call: TRBV7-9; j_call: TRBJ1-2; cdr3_aa: ASSLATGQGYT
v_call: TRBV7-2; j_call: TRBJ1-3; cdr3_aa: ASSLDGQAWDGNTIY